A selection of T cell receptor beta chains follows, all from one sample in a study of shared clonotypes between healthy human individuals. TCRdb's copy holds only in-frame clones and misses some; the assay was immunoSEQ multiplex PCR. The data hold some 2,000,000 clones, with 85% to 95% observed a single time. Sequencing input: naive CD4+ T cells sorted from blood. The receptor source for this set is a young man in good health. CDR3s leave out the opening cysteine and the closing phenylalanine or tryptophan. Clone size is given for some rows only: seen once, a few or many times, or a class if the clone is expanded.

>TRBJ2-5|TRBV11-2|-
ASSPLGGSGETQY
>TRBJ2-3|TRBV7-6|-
ASSPGRGTDTQY
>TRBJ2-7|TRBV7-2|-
ASSNRGYEQY
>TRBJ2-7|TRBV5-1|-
ASSLAGQGYEQY
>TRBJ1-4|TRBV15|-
ATSLGMGEKLF
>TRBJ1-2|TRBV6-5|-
ASSWDRDGYGYT
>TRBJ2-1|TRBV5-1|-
ASSLEGGSYNEQF
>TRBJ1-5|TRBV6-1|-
ASSEAGDQPQH
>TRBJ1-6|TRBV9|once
ASSGVSSYNSPLH
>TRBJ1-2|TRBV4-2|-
ASPPQEGVKHYGYT
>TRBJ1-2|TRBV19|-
ASSIVGGDPYGYT
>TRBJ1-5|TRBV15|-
ATSYPGGNQPQH
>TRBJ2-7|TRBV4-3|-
ASSQDGTASLYEQY
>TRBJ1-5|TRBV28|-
ASTLQDRDNQPQH
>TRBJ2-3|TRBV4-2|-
ASSREWLKRYSSTDTQY
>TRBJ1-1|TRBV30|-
AWSVQLTSGLRVAEAF
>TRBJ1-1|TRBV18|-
ASSSTGRDTEAF
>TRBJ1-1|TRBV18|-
ASSPMTGVNTEAF
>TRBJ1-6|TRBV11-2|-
ASSSFGQGGSPLH
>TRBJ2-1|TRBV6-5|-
ASSYRGYEQF
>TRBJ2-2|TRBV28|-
ASRVAEFTTGELF
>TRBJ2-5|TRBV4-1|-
ASSLTTSLQETQY
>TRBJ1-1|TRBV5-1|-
ASRLGTENTEAF
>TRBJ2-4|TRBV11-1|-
ASSPPGQAKYIQY
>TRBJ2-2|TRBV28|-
ASSAGQGNTGELF
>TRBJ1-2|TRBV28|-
ASSLTGQVYGYT
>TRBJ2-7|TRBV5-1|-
ASSLGGQPKRF
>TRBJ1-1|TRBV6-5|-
ASSTRLMNTEAF
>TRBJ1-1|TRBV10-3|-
AISEVDREGWAF
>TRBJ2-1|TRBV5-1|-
ASSWDRFSYNEQF